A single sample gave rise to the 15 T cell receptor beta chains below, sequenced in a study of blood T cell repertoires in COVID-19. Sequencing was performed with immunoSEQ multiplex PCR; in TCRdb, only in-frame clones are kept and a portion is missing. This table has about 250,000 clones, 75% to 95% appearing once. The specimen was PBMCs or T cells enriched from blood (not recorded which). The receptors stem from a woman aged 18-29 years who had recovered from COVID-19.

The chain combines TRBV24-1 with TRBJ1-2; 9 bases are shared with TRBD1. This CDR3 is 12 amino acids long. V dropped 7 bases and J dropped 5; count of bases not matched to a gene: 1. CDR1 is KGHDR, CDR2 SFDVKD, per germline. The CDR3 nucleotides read TGTGCCACCAGAGACAGGGGGTATGGCTACACCTTC. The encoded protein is CATRDRGYGYTF.

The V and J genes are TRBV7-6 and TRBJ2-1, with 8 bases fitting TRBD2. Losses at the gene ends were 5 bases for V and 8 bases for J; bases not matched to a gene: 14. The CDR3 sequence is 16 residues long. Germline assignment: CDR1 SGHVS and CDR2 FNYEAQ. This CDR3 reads CASSGLGSGATYEQFF. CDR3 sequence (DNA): TGTGCCAGCAGCGGCCTCGGTAGCGGGGCAACCTATGAGCAGTTCTTC.

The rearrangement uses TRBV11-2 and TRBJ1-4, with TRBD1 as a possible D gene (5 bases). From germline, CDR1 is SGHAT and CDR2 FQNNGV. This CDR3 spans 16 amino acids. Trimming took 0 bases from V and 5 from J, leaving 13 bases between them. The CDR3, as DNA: TGTGCCAGCAGCTTAGATGTAAGGGCAGGGAATGAAAAACTGTTTTTT. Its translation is CASSLDVRAGNEKLFF.

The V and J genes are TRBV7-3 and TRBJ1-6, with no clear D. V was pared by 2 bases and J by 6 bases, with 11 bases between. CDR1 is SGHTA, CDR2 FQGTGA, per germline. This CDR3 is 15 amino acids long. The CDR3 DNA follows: TGTGCCAGCAGCTTATCAGGTTATGGTAATTCACCCCTCCACTTT. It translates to CASSLSGYGNSPLHF.

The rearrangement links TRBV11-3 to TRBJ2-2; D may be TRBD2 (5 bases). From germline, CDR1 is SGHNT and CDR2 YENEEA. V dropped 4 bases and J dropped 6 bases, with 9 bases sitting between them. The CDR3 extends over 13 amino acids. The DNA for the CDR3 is TGTGCCAGCAGCTCACTAGTGGCCGGGGAGCTGTTTTTT. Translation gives CASSSLVAGELFF.

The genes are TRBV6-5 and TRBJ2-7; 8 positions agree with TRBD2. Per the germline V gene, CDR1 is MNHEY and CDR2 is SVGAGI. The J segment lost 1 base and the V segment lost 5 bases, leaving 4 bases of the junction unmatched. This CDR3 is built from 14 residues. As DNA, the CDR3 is TGTGCCAGCAGTCTCGGACTAGCTTCCTACGAGCAGTACTTC. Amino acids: CASSLGLASYEQYF.

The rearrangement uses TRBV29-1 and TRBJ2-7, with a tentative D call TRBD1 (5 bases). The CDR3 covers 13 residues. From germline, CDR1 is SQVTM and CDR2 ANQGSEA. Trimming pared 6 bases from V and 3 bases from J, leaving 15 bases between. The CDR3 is CSVYGRVGYEQYF. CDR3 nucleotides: TGCAGCGTGTACGGCAGGGTGGGCTACGAGCAGTACTTC.

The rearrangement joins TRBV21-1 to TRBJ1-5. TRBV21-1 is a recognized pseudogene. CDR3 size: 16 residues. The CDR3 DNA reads TGTGCCAGCAGCTGCACGTGCGTTATAGGCAATCAGCCCCAGCATTTT. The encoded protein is CASSCTCVIGNQPQHF.

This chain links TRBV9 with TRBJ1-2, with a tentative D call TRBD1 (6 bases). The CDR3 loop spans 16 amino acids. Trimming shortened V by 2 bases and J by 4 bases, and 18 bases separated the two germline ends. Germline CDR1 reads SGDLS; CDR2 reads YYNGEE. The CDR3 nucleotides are TGTGCCAGCAGCGTGAGCCTCGAGGACAGTAGCTATGGCTACACCTTC. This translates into CASSVSLEDSSYGYTF.

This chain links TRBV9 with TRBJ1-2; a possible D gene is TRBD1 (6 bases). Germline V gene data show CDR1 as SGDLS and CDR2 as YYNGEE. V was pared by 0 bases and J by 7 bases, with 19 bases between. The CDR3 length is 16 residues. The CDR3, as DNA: TGTGCCAGCAGCGTAGATATGGTGTCCGGGGGGCTTGGCTACACCTTC. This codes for CASSVDMVSGGLGYTF.

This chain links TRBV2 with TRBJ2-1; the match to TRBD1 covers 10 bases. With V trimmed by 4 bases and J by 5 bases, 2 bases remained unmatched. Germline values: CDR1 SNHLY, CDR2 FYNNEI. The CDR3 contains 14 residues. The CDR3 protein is CASSAGQGNNEQFF. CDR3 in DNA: TGTGCCAGCAGTGCGGGACAGGGGAACAATGAGCAGTTCTTC.

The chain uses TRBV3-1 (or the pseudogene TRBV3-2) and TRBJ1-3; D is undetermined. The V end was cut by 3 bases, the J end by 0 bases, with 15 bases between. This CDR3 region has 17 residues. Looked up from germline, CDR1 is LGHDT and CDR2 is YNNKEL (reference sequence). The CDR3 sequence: CASSQSNRLYSGNTIYF. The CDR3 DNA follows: TGTGCCAGCAGCCAGTCAAATCGACTGTACTCTGGAAACACCATATATTTT.

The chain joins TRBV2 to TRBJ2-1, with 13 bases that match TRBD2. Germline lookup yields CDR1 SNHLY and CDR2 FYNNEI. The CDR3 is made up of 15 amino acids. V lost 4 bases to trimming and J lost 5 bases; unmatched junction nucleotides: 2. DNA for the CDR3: TGTGCCAGCAGTGCGACTAGCGGGAGGAACAATGAGCAGTTCTTC. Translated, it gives CASSATSGRNNEQFF. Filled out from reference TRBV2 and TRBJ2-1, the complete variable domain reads EPEVTQTPSHQVTQMGQEVILRCVPISNHLYFYWYRQILGQKVEFLVSFYNNEISEKSEIFDDQFSVERPDGSNFTLKIRSTKLEDSAMYFCASSATSGRNNEQFFGPGTRLTVL.

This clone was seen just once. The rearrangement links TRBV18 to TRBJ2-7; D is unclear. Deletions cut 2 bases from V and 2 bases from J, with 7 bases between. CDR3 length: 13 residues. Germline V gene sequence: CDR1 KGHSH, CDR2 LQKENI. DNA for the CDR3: TGTGCCAGCTCACCAGGTCAGACCTACGAGCAGTACTTC. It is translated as CASSPGQTYEQYF. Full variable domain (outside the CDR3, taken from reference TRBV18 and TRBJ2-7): NAGVMQNPRHLVRRRGQEARLRCSPMKGHSHVYWYRQLPEEGLKFMVYLQKENIIDESGMPKERFSAEFPKEGPSILRIQQVVRGDSAAYFCASSPGQTYEQYFGPGTRLTVT.

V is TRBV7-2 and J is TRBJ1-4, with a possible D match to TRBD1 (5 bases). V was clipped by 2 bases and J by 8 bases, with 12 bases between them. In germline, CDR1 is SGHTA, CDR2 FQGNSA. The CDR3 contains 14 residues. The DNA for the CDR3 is TGTGCCAGCAGCTTAAGGCAGGGAGGAGAAAAACTGTTTTTT. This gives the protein CASSLRQGGEKLFF.